The clone carrying this T cell receptor (beta chain) showed up just a few times. These data come from a study of CD8+CD57+ T cells in acquired aplastic anemia. Overall study context: Sorted CD4+ and CD8+ cells yielded 3 to 3.5 ug of DNA on average.

CDR3 and TCR beta VDJ profiling relied on genomic DNA as the template. TCRdb fed the reads into MiXCR, producing one record per CDR3 protein. The sample lists about 220,000 distinct CDR3 sequences, almost 35% occurring once. Between the trimmed V and J ends, which lost 2 bases and 6 bases, there was a span of 12 bases. Germline CDR1 is SGHRS and CDR2 is YFSETQ. CDR3 length: 13 amino acids. The origin of this receptor is a human donor in good health, serving as a control. The sequenced sample was sorted CD4+, CD8+, or CD8+CD57+ T cells (not recorded which) from PBMCs. The genes are TRBV5-1 and TRBJ2-7; unclear D gene. This chain's CDR3 is CASSFSLDSEQYF. DNA of the CDR3: TGCGCCAGCAGCTTTTCTCTAGACTCCGAGCAGTACTTC.